The sequence of this TCR beta chain was determined in a study of CD8+CD57+ T cells in acquired aplastic anemia. Study-wide results and caveats: The study identified under 30 CD8+ CDR3 sequences shared by patients and controls.

The study profiled TCR beta VDJ and CDR3 using genomic DNA as template. TCRdb ran MiXCR on the reads and lists one entry per CDR3 protein. Among approximately 200,000 distinct CDR3 sequences listed, approximately 49% were seen once. On this clonotype itself: Its antigen is currently unknown.

Sequenced: sorted CD4+, CD8+, or CD8+CD57+ T cells (not recorded which) from PBMCs. The sequence derives from a human donor in good health, serving as a control.

CDR3: CSAGEASGQETQYF. In DNA form, the CDR3 reads TGCAGTGCTGGTGAGGCTAGCGGCCAAGAGACCCAGTACTTC. The chain employs TRBV20-1 and TRBJ2-5; TRBD2 matches 7 bases. Germline CDR1 is DFQATT and CDR2 is SNEGSKA (reference sequence). J was trimmed by 1 base and V by 5 bases; bases with no gene match: 7. The CDR3 consists of 14 residues.